Listed here is a single TCR beta chain. The CDR3 consists of 18 residues. With V trimmed by 6 bases and J by 5 bases, 13 bases remained unmatched. Germline CDR1 is MNHEY and CDR2 is SMNVEV (reference sequence). This entry is derived from a study of blood T cell repertoires in COVID-19. Across the study: Acute and convalescent COVID-19 samples came from the United States, Italy and Spain. PBMCs, B-cell-depleted T cells, or T cells provided the cDNA or gDNA that made up the material.

In the source study's methods: Estimated nucleated cell counts came from reference gene primer amplification. Measured with immunoSEQ multiplex PCR; TCRdb has only the in-frame clones, and not every one. V, J and clone size reflect that table, while D and trimming were determined from the DNA. The sample has hundreds of thousands of clones, about four fifths seen once. This chain uses TRBV27 with TRBJ2-5, with 15 bases aligning to TRBD2. This sequence was found in an elderly man with acute or convalescent COVID-19. Sequenced material: peripheral blood. CDR3 amino acids: CASRTGWTSGRATETQYF. The CDR3 DNA is TGTGCCAGCAGGACCGGATGGACTAGCGGGAGGGCCACGGAGACCCAGTACTTC.